The 29 T cell receptor beta chains below were found in one sample sequenced in a study of blood T cell repertoires in COVID-19. Sequencing used immunoSEQ multiplex PCR; TCRdb keeps in-frame clones, though not all of them. The sample has just over 200,000 clones, 85% to 90% seen once. The sample consisted of peripheral blood. The origin of the receptors is an elderly man with acute or convalescent COVID-19.

The chain employs TRBV11-2 and TRBJ1-1, with TRBD1 as a possible D gene (5 bases). With 3 bases removed from V and 4 bases from J, the gap between germline ends came to 12 bases. This CDR3 has 14 amino acids. In germline, CDR1 is SGHAT, CDR2 FQNNGV. CDR3 sequence: CASSFNRRGTEAFF. CDR3 coding DNA: TGTGCCAGCAGCTTTAACAGGCGGGGCACTGAAGCTTTCTTT. The full variable domain, its missing parts supplied by reference TRBV11-2 and TRBJ1-1, is EAGVAQSPRYKIIEKRQSVAFWCNPISGHATLYWYQQILGQGPKLLIQFQNNGVVDDSQLPKDRFSAERLKGVDSTLKIQPAKLEDSAVYLCASSFNRRGTEAFFGQGTRLTVV.

The chain links TRBV6-2 or TRBV6-3 to TRBJ1-2, with D possibly being TRBD1 (6 bases). Germline lookup yields CDR1 MNHEY and CDR2 SVGEGT. V lost 4 bases to trimming and J lost 5 bases, with 23 bases between them. This CDR3 region has 17 residues. The CDR3 sequence is CASSSILISDSSYGYTF. The DNA of the CDR3 is TGTGCCAGCAGTTCTATCCTTATCTCGGACAGCTCGTATGGCTACACCTTC.

This clone has more than one count but fewer than ten. The chain has TRBV12-3 or TRBV12-4 and TRBJ1-5; unclear D gene. Deletions cut 2 bases from V and 3 bases from J, with 5 bases between. CDR3 length: 13 amino acids. The chain's CDR3 is CASSLTVNQPQHF. CDR3 in DNA: TGTGCCAGCAGTTTAACAGTCAATCAGCCCCAGCATTTT.

The V call is TRBV7-9, the J call TRBJ1-4, with D hard to call. Between the trimmed V and J ends, which lost 1 base and 6 bases, there was a span of 12 bases. The germline gives CDR1 SEHNR, CDR2 FQNEAQ (reference sequence). The CDR3 loop spans 15 amino acids. The DNA for the CDR3 is TGTGCCAGCAGCTTAGGGTCAGGAGGAGATGAAAAACTGTTTTTT. This translates into CASSLGSGGDEKLFF.

The chain links TRBV3-1 (or the pseudogene TRBV3-2) to TRBJ2-3; 8 bases are shared with TRBD2. CDR3 length: 14 residues. The V gene end was trimmed by 4 bases and the J gene end by 10 bases; junction bases not matched to a gene: 10. Per the germline V gene, CDR1 is LGHDT and CDR2 is YNNKEL (reference sequence). CDR3 sequence: CASSPLAGLDAQYF. In DNA, the CDR3 is TGTGCCAGCAGCCCTTTAGCGGGACTTGACGCGCAGTATTTT.

The CDR3 loop is CATSDFEGWSPDTQYF. The CDR3 DNA reads TGTGCCACCAGTGATTTCGAAGGATGGAGTCCAGATACGCAGTATTTT. This sequence joins TRBV24-1 and TRBJ2-3; D is unclear. The V gene's germline CDR1 is KGHDR and CDR2 SFDVKD. This CDR3 is 16 amino acids long. V lost 1 base, J lost 4 bases, and 14 bases lay in between.

This chain links TRBV5-1 with TRBJ2-1; 10 positions agree with TRBD1. There are 16 residues in the CDR3. Germline values: CDR1 SGHRS, CDR2 YFSETQ. The V gene end was trimmed by 2 bases and the J gene end by 4 bases; junction bases not matched to a gene: 6. The CDR3 nucleotides read TGCGCCAGCAGCTTTCAGACAGGGGGCGGGTACAATGAGCAGTTCTTC. Encoded protein: CASSFQTGGGYNEQFF.

This rearrangement joins TRBV6-5 to TRBJ2-7, with D perhaps matching TRBD2 (5 bases). This CDR3 is 13 amino acids long. Deletions cut 7 bases from V and 4 bases from J, with 14 bases between. Germline V gives CDR1 MNHEY, CDR2 SVGAGI. In DNA, the CDR3 is TGTGCCAGCACCGACCCTACTAGTTACGAGCAGTACTTC. Translating gives CASTDPTSYEQYF.

The V call is TRBV3-1 (or the pseudogene TRBV3-2), the J call TRBJ2-7, with 11 bases identical to TRBD2. Germline V CDR1 and CDR2: LGHDT, YNNKEL (reference sequence). V trimming: 5 bases; J trimming: 3 bases; junction bases outside the gene matches: 3. This CDR3 region has 14 residues. CDR3 coding DNA: TGTGCCAGCAGCTCCGGGACTAGCGGCTACGAGCAGTACTTC. Translated: CASSSGTSGYEQYF.

The rearrangement links TRBV5-6 to TRBJ2-1; D uncertain. The CDR3 has 11 residues. From germline, CDR1 is SGHDT and CDR2 YYEEEE. The V and J ends lost 1 base and 10 bases respectively, with 6 bases between them. In DNA form, the CDR3 reads TGTGCCAGCAGCTTGTTGCTAGAGCAGTTCTTC. Its translation: CASSLLLEQFF. Full variable domain (missing parts from reference TRBV5-6 and TRBJ2-1): DAGVTQSPTHLIKTRGQQVTLRCSPKSGHDTVSWYQQALGQGPQFIFQYYEEEERQRGNFPDRFSGHQFPNYSSELNVNALLLGDSALYLCASSLLLEQFFGPGTRLTVL.

The chain recombines TRBV19 with TRBJ2-2; 10 bases are shared with TRBD2. This CDR3 contains 16 residues. Germline CDR1 is LNHDA and CDR2 is SQIVND (reference sequence). With 4 bases clipped from V and 4 bases from J, the junction kept 6 bases outside the gene matches. Written as DNA, the CDR3 is TGTGCCAGTAGTACCGCCGGACTAGCGGTCACCGGGGAGCTGTTTTTT. As protein: CASSTAGLAVTGELFF.

The J gene is TRBJ2-1, the V gene TRBV13, with 7 bases fitting TRBD1. The CDR3 is made up of 16 amino acids. Germline V gene sequence: CDR1 PRHDT, CDR2 FYEKMQ (reference sequence). V shed 5 bases, J shed 6 bases, and the junction held 13 bases outside the gene matches. Here the CDR3 DNA reads TGTGCCAGCAGCCTCCGGACAGGATTCTTATCCAATGAGCAGTTCTTC. Encoded protein: CASSLRTGFLSNEQFF.

The chain employs TRBV12-5 and TRBJ2-4; the D gene is possibly TRBD2 (5 bases). Germline CDR1 reads LGHNT; CDR2 reads FRNRAP. Trimming left V 7 bases short and J 0 bases short, with 13 bases between. The CDR3 spans 15 residues. The CDR3 reads CASANGVLAKNIQYF. The CDR3 DNA reads TGTGCTAGTGCCAACGGGGTACTAGCCAAAAACATTCAGTACTTC.

The V call is TRBV18, the J call TRBJ2-7; weak D call: TRBD1 (6 bases). The CDR3 runs to 13 residues. Germline V gives CDR1 KGHSH, CDR2 LQKENI. V lost 9 bases, J lost 0 bases, and 12 bases lay in between. The CDR3 reads CASKTGSSYEQYF. CDR3 bases: TGTGCCAGTAAAACAGGGAGCTCCTACGAGCAGTACTTC.

The chain combines TRBV7-8 with TRBJ1-2, with no clear D. V shed 5 bases and J shed 5 bases, with 21 bases lying between them. From germline, CDR1 is SGHVS and CDR2 FQNEAQ. The CDR3 is 16 amino acids. This chain's CDR3 is CASSPPGTEHLYGYTF. The CDR3 nucleotides are TGTGCCAGCAGCCCCCCCGGAACAGAGCATTTGTATGGCTACACCTTC.

This sequence joins TRBV12-3 or TRBV12-4 and TRBJ2-5; possibly TRBD2 for D (5 bases). The V end lost 5 bases, the J end lost 5 bases, and 12 bases lay between the germline ends. The CDR3 length is 13 residues. CDR3 sequence: CASSDTSSETQYF. CDR3 DNA sequence: TGTGCCAGCAGTGATACTAGTTCGGAGACCCAGTACTTC.

The chain joins TRBV19 to TRBJ2-1; 10 bases are a match to TRBD2. Germline V gene data show CDR1 as LNHDA and CDR2 as SQIVND (reference sequence). V was pared by 3 bases and J by 8 bases, with 7 bases of the junction left unmatched. The CDR3 length is 15 residues. The CDR3 nucleotides read TGTGCCAGTAGTATCTCTAGCGGGAGAGGAGATGAGCAGTTCTTC. Amino acids: CASSISSGRGDEQFF.

The chain uses TRBV9 and TRBJ2-6, with 12 bases identical to TRBD2. Unmatched junction bases numbered 9, after V lost 4 bases and J lost 4 bases. This CDR3 region has 18 residues. Germline CDR1 is SGDLS and CDR2 is YYNGEE. CDR3 region: CASSQRLAGAVGANVLTF. CDR3 DNA sequence: TGTGCCAGCAGCCAAAGACTAGCGGGAGCTGTAGGGGCCAACGTCCTGACTTTC.

This chain uses TRBV7-9 with TRBJ1-1, with D possibly matching TRBD1 (6 bases). The V end lost 7 bases, the J end lost 3 bases, and 18 bases lay between the germline ends. From germline, CDR1 is SEHNR and CDR2 FQNEAQ (reference sequence). This CDR3 has 15 residues. As DNA, the CDR3 is TGTGCCAGCACCCCCGGGGGGGGCGTAGACACTGAAGCTTTCTTT. Encoded protein: CASTPGGGVDTEAFF. Together with reference TRBV7-9 and TRBJ1-1, the CDR3 gives the full variable domain: DTGVSQNPRHKITKRGQNVTFRCDPISEHNRLYWYRQTLGQGPEFLTYFQNEAQLEKSRLLSDRFSAERPKGSFSTLEIQRTEQGDSAMYLCASTPGGGVDTEAFFGQGTRLTVV.

This clone occurred a few times. The rearrangement joins TRBV18 to TRBJ1-1, with 12 bases aligning to TRBD1. V dropped 6 bases and J dropped 6; count of bases not matched to a gene: 5. CDR3 size: 14 residues. Per the germline V gene, CDR1 is KGHSH and CDR2 is LQKENI. DNA of the CDR3: TGTGCCAGCTCGGGACAGGGGGCCTCAGCTGAAGCTTTCTTT. Translated: CASSGQGASAEAFF.

The chain recombines TRBV28 with TRBJ1-6; possible D gene TRBD1, 6 bases. Trimming took off 7 bases at V and 9 bases at J, with 19 bases between the two ends. Germline CDR1 MDHEN, CDR2 SYDVKM. There are 15 residues in the CDR3. The DNA of the CDR3 is TGTGCCAGCATCGAGGTGGGGGCCCGTCTTTCACCCCTCCACTTT. Encoded protein: CASIEVGARLSPLHF.

V gene TRBV6-5 combines with J gene TRBJ1-1, with 10 bases aligning to TRBD1. The junction had 4 bases not matched to a gene; V was cut back by 5 bases and J by 1 base. The CDR3 contains 15 residues. Looked up from germline, CDR1 is MNHEY and CDR2 is SVGAGI. DNA for the CDR3: TGTGCCAGCAGTCCATGGGACAGGGGGAACACTGAAGCTTTCTTT. It yields the protein CASSPWDRGNTEAFF.

The chain recombines TRBV7-2 with TRBJ2-2; 11 nucleotides match TRBD1. The germline V gene has CDR1 SGHTA and CDR2 FQGNSA. This CDR3 comprises 14 residues. Trimming removed 5 bases from V and 7 bases from J; junction bases left unmatched: 3. The CDR3 reads CASSGQGAVGELFF. The CDR3 DNA sequence: TGTGCCAGCAGCGGACAGGGGGCCGTCGGGGAGCTGTTTTTT.

The chain has TRBV24-1 and TRBJ2-7, with D possibly being TRBD2 (6 bases). Trimming pared 0 bases from V and 0 bases from J, leaving 17 bases between. CDR1 and CDR2 (germline): KGHDR, SFDVKD. CDR3 length: 18 residues. CDR3 protein: CATSDLNLTGEASYEQYV. In DNA, the CDR3 is TGTGCCACCAGTGATTTGAATCTTACGGGAGAGGCCTCCTACGAGCAGTACGTC.

This clone was seen a few times. Different DNA sequences within this sample yield the same CDR3. The V call is TRBV18, the J call TRBJ1-1; D is uncertain. Germline V lookup: CDR1 KGHSH, CDR2 LQKENI. V was shortened by 6 bases and J by 0 bases, with 8 bases between the two germline ends. The CDR3 runs to 13 residues. CDR3 sequence reads: CASSPGMNTEAFF. The DNA of the CDR3 is TGTGCCAGCTCTCCCGGGATGAACACTGAAGCTTTCTTT.

The chain is built from TRBV3-1 (or the pseudogene TRBV3-2) and TRBJ1-2, with D possibly matching TRBD1 (6 bases). Germline loops: CDR1 LGHDT, CDR2 YNNKEL (reference sequence). The V end was cut by 6 bases, the J end by 6 bases, with 23 bases between. This CDR3 has 16 amino acids. CDR3 nucleotide sequence: TGTGCCAGCAGTCGTGCGGGGGCGGCGTTGGGGAATGGCTACACCTTC. Amino acid sequence: CASSRAGAALGNGYTF.

This chain links TRBV12-5 with TRBJ2-7, with D perhaps matching TRBD1 (6 bases). This CDR3 has 13 amino acids. Trimming stripped 4 bases from V and 2 bases from J, with 9 bases between. CDR1 and CDR2 from the germline V gene are LGHNT and FRNRAP. The CDR3 nucleotides are TGTGCTAGTGGTTGGGGGCTACCCTACGAGCAGTACGTC. Residues: CASGWGLPYEQYV.

The rearrangement joins TRBV7-9 to TRBJ1-4; 7 bases map to TRBD1. Germline V gene sequence: CDR1 SEHNR, CDR2 FQNEAQ (reference sequence). Trimming cost V 1 base and J 7 bases; bases outside gene matches: 12. The CDR3 sequence is 17 residues long. In DNA, the CDR3 is TGTGCCAGCAGCTTAGGGAGGACTGGACAGGATGGTGAAAAACTGTTTTTT. As protein: CASSLGRTGQDGEKLFF.

Only a few counts were recorded for this clone. This chain connects TRBV28 to TRBJ1-1, with TRBD1 identical over 10 bases. Trimming at V came to 6 bases and at J to 11 bases, leaving 9 bases not matched to a gene. The CDR3 length is 13 residues. Germline loops: CDR1 MDHEN, CDR2 SYDVKM. Here the CDR3 reads CASRLVGQGDAFF. The CDR3 DNA reads as TGTGCCAGCAGACTGGTTGGACAGGGGGATGCTTTCTTT.